A selection of T cell receptor beta chains follows, all from one sample in a study of cytomegalovirus exposure and HLA in healthy donors. The data were produced by immunoSEQ multiplex PCR, yet TCRdb's version contains in-frame clones alone and is incomplete. This sample carries just over 200,000 clones, about 81% of them seen once, and the ten largest clones take around 2.7%. Sequencing was done on a sample of PBMCs. These TCRs come from a woman aged 40 to 49 in good health and CMV-seronegative. CDR3s include the opening cysteine and the closing phenylalanine or tryptophan. Fields, in order: CDR3 protein, V gene, J gene.

CDR3: CASSIHLDSSGANVLTF
V: TRBV19
J: TRBJ2-6

CDR3: CASSYRQGHQYGYTF
V: TRBV27
J: TRBJ1-2

CDR3: CASSLGQGVHNEQFF
V: TRBV11-2
J: TRBJ2-1

CDR3: CASSVTGTSGRGNEQFF
V: TRBV5-1
J: TRBJ2-1

CDR3: CAWSSGSSYEQYF
V: TRBV30
J: TRBJ2-7

CDR3: CASAGGGYEQYF
V: TRBV6-6
J: TRBJ2-7

CDR3: CASSRAEGFGNTEAFF
V: TRBV5-6
J: TRBJ1-1

CDR3: CASQSGPSGYTF
V: TRBV28
J: TRBJ1-2

CDR3: CSSSLAGTATNEKLFF
V: TRBV7-9
J: TRBJ1-4

CDR3: CASSQDPPTVSSGANVLTF
V: TRBV4-1
J: TRBJ2-6

CDR3: CAWQLDRGGEKLFF
V: TRBV30
J: TRBJ1-4

CDR3: CASSSGQGGYNEQFF
V: TRBV7-8
J: TRBJ2-1

CDR3: CASTPTGTANEKLFF
V: TRBV28
J: TRBJ1-4

CDR3: CASRASVPWHF
V: TRBV6-6
J: TRBJ1-5

CDR3: CASSEPGQGLYNEQFF
V: TRBV25-1
J: TRBJ2-1

CDR3: CASSLDSRLATDTQYF
V: TRBV2
J: TRBJ2-3

CDR3: CAWRSQGGGFGGPQHF
V: TRBV30
J: TRBJ1-5

CDR3: CASSKARGYMEQYF
V: TRBV19
J: TRBJ2-7

CDR3: CASSRGGQGAYEQYF
V: TRBV18
J: NA

CDR3: CASSLGQGRGNQPQHF
V: TRBV7-2
J: TRBJ1-5

CDR3: CASSPGQGGYNEQFF
V: TRBV18
J: TRBJ2-1

CDR3: CASIGGAGRPYEQYF
V: TRBV19
J: TRBJ2-7

CDR3: CASSQDLTGELFF
V: TRBV18
J: TRBJ2-2

CDR3: CAWSTGTTGYSNQPQHF
V: TRBV30
J: TRBJ1-5

CDR3: CASSFGSNEQFF
V: TRBV7-3
J: TRBJ2-1

CDR3: CASSPFDEQFF
V: TRBV18
J: TRBJ2-1

CDR3: CASSPGDSSFGNQPQHF
V: TRBV7-2
J: TRBJ1-5

CDR3: CASSQPGQGLMRTEAFF
V: TRBV4-2
J: TRBJ1-1

CDR3: CASSSRTGSGNTIYF
V: TRBV5-1
J: TRBJ1-3

CDR3: CASSSGGIYNEQFF
V: TRBV19
J: TRBJ2-1

CDR3: CASSVGSAEEVLFF
V: TRBV9
J: TRBJ1-4

CDR3: CASSMDPSSYNEQFF
V: TRBV19
J: TRBJ2-1

CDR3: CASSPTDRVKNTIYF
V: TRBV19
J: TRBJ1-3

CDR3: CASSLGTGGNYGYTF
V: TRBV7-9
J: TRBJ1-2

CDR3: CARSRYETSGSSYEQYF
V: TRBV5-3
J: TRBJ2-7

CDR3: CASRRDRGMNTEAFF
V: TRBV19
J: TRBJ1-1

CDR3: CASSRLGSGANVLTF
V: TRBV5-4
J: TRBJ2-6

CDR3: CAITEDSSYEQYF
V: TRBV10-3
J: TRBJ2-7

CDR3: CASSEQGSQETQYF
V: TRBV2
J: TRBJ2-5

CDR3: CASSPSMDSNQPQHF
V: TRBV18
J: TRBJ1-5

CDR3: CSVDGTGGTGTNEKLFF
V: TRBV29-1
J: TRBJ1-4

CDR3: CASSLVSPGTGLGNQPQHF
V: TRBV7-9
J: TRBJ1-5

CDR3: CASSGQANEKLFF
V: TRBV2
J: TRBJ1-4

CDR3: CASSVGLADEQFF
V: TRBV9
J: TRBJ2-1

CDR3: CASRPTGVGYTF
V: TRBV19
J: TRBJ1-2

CDR3: CASSLFNRGKETQYF
V: TRBV7-2
J: TRBJ2-5

CDR3: CASSFGTVSSYEQYF
V: TRBV7-8
J: TRBJ2-7

CDR3: CASSLRDSPREQYF
V: TRBV2
J: TRBJ2-7

CDR3: CASSSPRQEGTGELFF
V: TRBV28
J: TRBJ2-2

CDR3: CASSPQTGNYGYTF
V: TRBV4-1
J: TRBJ1-2

CDR3: CASSRQLNTEAFF
V: TRBV5-8
J: TRBJ1-1

CDR3: CASSLSTGNQPQHF
V: TRBV27
J: TRBJ1-5

CDR3: CAIRDDRLSGVRLFF
V: TRBV10-3
J: TRBJ1-4

CDR3: CASSPEVAGPTGELFF
V: TRBV19
J: TRBJ2-2